This section outlines one T cell receptor beta chain sequence together with its context. This specimen comes from a study of technical replicates of blood from several donors. Only in-frame clones appear in the TCRdb table, and some are missing; sequencing was by immunoSEQ multiplex PCR. The sample consists of some 71,000 clones, nearly 98% of them appearing once. The V and J ends lost 3 bases and 0 bases respectively, with 9 bases between them. There are 15 residues in the CDR3. CDR1 and CDR2 from the germline V gene are MNHEY and SVGAGI. This receptor was taken from a human donor in good health. V usage is TRBV6-5 and J usage is TRBJ2-1, with D possibly matching TRBD1 (5 bases). Sequencing was performed on T cells isolated from PBMCs. CDR3 residues: CASSYTGSSYNEQFF. The CDR3 DNA reads as TGTGCCAGCAGTTATACAGGAAGCTCCTACAATGAGCAGTTCTTC.